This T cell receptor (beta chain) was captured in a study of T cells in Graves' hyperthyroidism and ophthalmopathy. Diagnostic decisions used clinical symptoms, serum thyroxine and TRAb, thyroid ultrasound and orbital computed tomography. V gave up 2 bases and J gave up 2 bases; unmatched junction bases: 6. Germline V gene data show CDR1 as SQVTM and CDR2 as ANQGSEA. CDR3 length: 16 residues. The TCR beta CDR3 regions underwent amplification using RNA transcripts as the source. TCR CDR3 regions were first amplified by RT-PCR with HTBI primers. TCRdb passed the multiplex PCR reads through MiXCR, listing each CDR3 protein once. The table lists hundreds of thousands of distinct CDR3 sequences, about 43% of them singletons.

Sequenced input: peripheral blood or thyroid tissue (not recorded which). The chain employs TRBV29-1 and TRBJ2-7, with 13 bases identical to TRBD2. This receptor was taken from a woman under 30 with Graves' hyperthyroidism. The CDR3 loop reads CSVELGTSGTPYEQYF. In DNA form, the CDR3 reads TGCAGCGTTGAACTAGGGACTAGCGGGACCCCCTACGAGCAGTACTTC.